The rows below give T cell receptor beta chains drawn from one sample of a study of T cells in localized non-small cell lung cancer. Profiled with immunoSEQ multiplex PCR; TCRdb holds only in-frame clones, not every one. Seen here are fewer than 2,500 clones, around 20% observed once, and the top ten hold approximately 12%. The sample here was lung tumor tissue, taken before any cancer treatment. These receptor sequences come from a man between 40 and 70 years old with stage I lung adenocarcinoma. Each CDR3 is given with its conserved first and last residue. The D gene is left open where the match is weak. Some rows mark clone size as missing; the rest say once, few, many or name a class of expanded clone.

v_gene	abundance	j_gene	d_gene	CDR3nt	CDR3aa
TRBV15	-	TRBJ2-3	-	TGTGCCACCAGCAGAGATCTAGGCACTTACACAGATACGCAGTATTTT	CATSRDLGTYTDTQYF
TRBV9	few	TRBJ2-5	-	TGTGCCAGCAGCGTAGATTCGACTACAGAAGAGACCCAGTACTTC	CASSVDSTTEETQYF
TRBV6-8	few	TRBJ2-1	-	TGTGCCAGCAGTTACTCGGGTGGCGGGTGGATCTTC	CASSYSGGGWIF
TRBV18	-	TRBJ1-2	-	TGTGCCAGCTCACCAAAAAGGGGGAACTATGGCTACACCTTC	CASSPKRGNYGYTF
TRBV9	-	TRBJ1-1	-	TGTGCCAGCGAGCCGGGGGTAGGGGGCACTGAAGCTTTCTTT	CASEPGVGGTEAFF
TRBV9	few	TRBJ1-5	-	TGTGCCAGCAATCTCGGCAGGGTAAACCAGCCCCAGCATTTT	CASNLGRVNQPQHF
TRBV9	few	TRBJ2-7	TRBD1	TGTGCCAGCAGCGTAGGGGGGACAGTTTCCTACGAGCAGTACTTC	CASSVGGTVSYEQYF
TRBV7-7	-	TRBJ2-7	-	TGTGCCAGCAGCTTGGGGGTGAGGGAGAACTACGAGCAGTACTTC	CASSLGVRENYEQYF
TRBV6-8	few	TRBJ2-3	TRBD2	TGTGCCAGCAGCCCCGGACTAGCGGGAGGCCCGTCTAGGGATACGCAGTATTTT	CASSPGLAGGPSRDTQYF
TRBV6-8	-	TRBJ2-3	TRBD1	TGTGCCAGCAGTTCGGGACAGGCCGGTACAGATACGCAGTATTTT	CASSSGQAGTDTQYF
TRBV28	-	TRBJ2-3	-	TGTGCCAGCAGTTTACGGGCAACAGATACGCAGTATTTT	CASSLRATDTQYF
TRBV29-1	-	TRBJ1-5	-	TGCAGCGGGCCGGGGGACCCCTATAGCAATCAGCCCCAGCATTTT	CSGPGDPYSNQPQHF
TRBV9	-	TRBJ2-1	-	TGTGCCAGCAGCTCCTTTCAAGTAGCTTCCTACAATGAGCAGTTCTTC	CASSSFQVASYNEQFF
TRBV11-3	few	TRBJ2-5	-	TGTGCCAGCAGCTTAGTTGGGGGAACGGAGACCCAGTACTTC	CASSLVGGTETQYF
TRBV10-1	-	TRBJ2-5	TRBD2	TGCGCCAGCAGTGGAGTTACTAGCGGGGGGGCCGGGAGAGATGAGACCCAGTACTTC	CASSGVTSGGAGRDETQYF
TRBV6-8	few	TRBJ1-2	-	TGTGCCAGCAGTTACCAGGCAGGGACTAACTATGGCTACACCTTC	CASSYQAGTNYGYTF
TRBV11-3	few	TRBJ1-6	-	TGTGCCAGCAGCCTCCAGGGAGTGGGTAATTCACCCCTCCACTTT	CASSLQGVGNSPLHF
TRBV11-3	medium-sized	TRBJ2-2	TRBD1	TGTGCCAGCAGCTTGGCAGGGGGCTATCACACCGGGGAGCTGTTTTTT	CASSLAGGYHTGELFF
TRBV11-3	medium-sized	TRBJ1-1	-	TGTGCCAGCAGCCCCCTTTTTAATCTTGATAGGCCCTTCACTGAAGCTTTCTTT	CASSPLFNLDRPFTEAFF
TRBV19	-	TRBJ2-7	-	TGTGCCAGTAGTCCGACCCTAGGGGTCGAGCAGTACTTC	CASSPTLGVEQYF
TRBV6-8	-	TRBJ2-2	-	TGTGCCAGCAGTTACAGGGACACCGGGGAGCTGTTTTTT	CASSYRDTGELFF
TRBV19	-	TRBJ2-1	TRBD2	TGTGCCAGTAGTATTGGTCTAGCGGGGCCGACACGGGTGAGCTCCTACAATGAGCAGTTCTTC	CASSIGLAGPTRVSSYNEQFF
TRBV28	few	TRBJ2-7	-	TGTGCCAGCAGTACCCGACAGTCCCCCCACGAGCAGTACTTC	CASSTRQSPHEQYF
TRBV28	few	TRBJ1-2	-	TGTGCCAGCAGTTTGTCGTGGAGGGACTATGGCTACACCTTC	CASSLSWRDYGYTF
TRBV5-1	-	TRBJ2-1	-	TGCGCCAGCACAGGGGAGCCCTCTAACAATGAGCAGTTCTTC	CASTGEPSNNEQFF
TRBV19	once	TRBJ2-4	-	TGTGCCAGTAGTATAGAAGAGGAGGGAGTCATTCAGTACTTC	CASSIEEEGVIQYF
TRBV6-8	few	TRBJ2-3	TRBD2	TGTGCCAGCAGTTCGCGCGACCCGACTAGCGGGGAACCCACAGATACGCAGTATTTT	CASSSRDPTSGEPTDTQYF
TRBV9	medium-sized	TRBJ1-2	TRBD1	TGTGCCAGCAGTCTAGGACAGGAATGGGGCTACACCTTC	CASSLGQEWGYTF
TRBV6-8	few	TRBJ2-1	TRBD2	TGTGCCATCAGTGGACTAGCGGGAACCGGGGAGCAGTTCTTC	CAISGLAGTGEQFF